Following are 26 T cell receptor beta chains from one sample sequenced in a study of blood T cell repertoires in COVID-19. The method was immunoSEQ multiplex PCR; TCRdb's version includes in-frame clones alone and lacks a portion of them. The table has fewer than 250,000 clones, roughly 84% seen once. The specimen was peripheral blood. The origin of the receptors is a woman at least 80 years old with COVID-19, enrolled during active disease.

This chain uses TRBV14 with TRBJ1-2; 7 bases align to TRBD1. CDR1 and CDR2 from the germline V gene are SGHDN and FVKESK. The CDR3 consists of 15 residues. J gave up 7 bases and V 4 bases, and 12 bases lay outside the gene matches. DNA for the CDR3: TGTGCCAGCAGCCCCAACTTTGAGGGGGCGGGTGGCTACACCTTC. The encoded protein is CASSPNFEGAGGYTF.

This clone was seen more than once but under ten times. This sequence joins TRBV2 and TRBJ2-7, with D unclear. The CDR3 is 12 residues long. Germline lookup yields CDR1 SNHLY and CDR2 FYNNEI. V lost 6 bases and J 2 bases, leaving 8 bases between the germline ends. The CDR3 bases are TGTGCCAGCAGGAGGCAGCCCTACGAGCAGTACTTC. This gives the protein CASRRQPYEQYF.

The chain recombines TRBV5-1 with TRBJ2-7, with a tentative D call TRBD1 (5 bases). V was pared by 7 bases and J by 6 bases, with 17 bases between. The CDR3 sequence is 13 residues long. CDR1 and CDR2 (germline): SGHRS, YFSETQ. The chain's CDR3 is CASSPEGAIEQYF. The CDR3 DNA is TGCGCCAGCTCGCCGGAAGGGGCGATCGAGCAGTACTTC.

The J gene is TRBJ1-4, the V gene TRBV6-5; no definite D call. The germline V gene encodes CDR1 MNHEY and CDR2 SVGAGI. The CDR3 is made up of 15 amino acids. Trimming shortened V by 0 bases and J by 8 bases, and 13 bases separated the two germline ends. This chain's CDR3 is CASSYSAGPQEKLFF. Written as DNA, the CDR3 is TGTGCCAGCAGTTACTCGGCAGGCCCCCAAGAAAAACTGTTTTTT.

CDR3 loop: CASSPNPGQGFGYTF. CDR3 nucleotide sequence: TGTGCCAGCAGCCCGAACCCGGGACAGGGTTTTGGCTACACCTTC. This chain uses TRBV3-1 (or the pseudogene TRBV3-2) with TRBJ1-2, with TRBD1 identical over 9 bases. The CDR3 runs to 15 residues. The V and J ends lost 4 bases and 7 bases, in that order; junction bases with no gene match: 10. Germline assignment: CDR1 LGHDT and CDR2 YNNKEL (reference sequence).

The chain combines TRBV28 with TRBJ2-7, with D possibly TRBD2 on 7 matching bases. The CDR3 contains 16 residues. Germline CDR1 MDHEN, CDR2 SYDVKM. The V end lost 7 bases, the J end lost 3 bases, and 22 bases lay between the germline ends. CDR3 residues: CASTPPGGGSYYEQYF. As DNA, the CDR3 is TGTGCCAGCACCCCGCCAGGCGGGGGCAGCTACTACGAGCAGTACTTC.

The chain has TRBV12-3 or TRBV12-4 and TRBJ1-4; perhaps TRBD1 as D (5 bases). This CDR3 region has 13 residues. V was pared by 7 bases and J by 10 bases, with 16 bases between. DNA for the CDR3: TGTGCCAGCACCTCAGGGAATTCGGGAAAACTGTTTTTT. This codes for CASTSGNSGKLFF.

The rearrangement links TRBV7-2 to TRBJ1-2; D gene uncertain. This CDR3 spans 16 amino acids. CDR1 is SGHTA and CDR2 is FQGNSA in the germline V gene. Trimming left V 1 base short and J 0 bases short, with 12 bases between. In DNA, the CDR3 is TGTGCCAGCAGCTTAGTCCCAGGCCCAGCTAACTATGGCTACACCTTC. It yields the protein CASSLVPGPANYGYTF.

The genes are TRBV7-6 and TRBJ2-5; the D gene is possibly TRBD1 (6 bases). CDR3 length: 15 residues. V was shortened by 0 bases and J by 2 bases, with 10 bases between the two germline ends. Germline V gene data show CDR1 as SGHVS and CDR2 as FNYEAQ. In DNA, the CDR3 is TGTGCCAGCAGCTTAGCCCACAGGGTTCAAGAGACCCAGTACTTC. This sequence encodes CASSLAHRVQETQYF.

This rearrangement joins TRBV2 to TRBJ2-5, with 8 bases lining up with TRBD2. There are 12 residues in the CDR3. The ends lost 7 bases at V and 7 bases at J; junction bases unmatched: 5. Germline CDR1 reads SNHLY; CDR2 reads FYNNEI. The CDR3 DNA is TGTGCCAGCACTACTAGCGGCGGGACCCAGTACTTC. Translating it yields CASTTSGGTQYF.

This clone has only a few counts. V is TRBV28 and J is TRBJ1-2; D is unclear. The CDR3 is 13 amino acids. The V end was cut by 4 bases, the J end by 1 base, with 7 bases between. Germline V gene sequence: CDR1 MDHEN, CDR2 SYDVKM. The CDR3 reads CASSSQNNYGYTF. In DNA form, the CDR3 reads TGTGCCAGCAGTTCCCAAAATAACTATGGCTACACCTTC.

The chain employs TRBV7-6 and TRBJ2-1; TRBD2 aligns across 9 bases. Unmatched junction bases numbered 6, after V lost 1 base and J lost 8 bases. Germline V gene sequence: CDR1 SGHVS, CDR2 FNYEAQ. The CDR3 spans 15 residues. The CDR3 region is CASSLVVLAGDEQFF. CDR3 sequence (DNA): TGTGCCAGCAGCTTAGTCGTACTAGCGGGCGATGAGCAGTTCTTC. Full variable domain (missing parts from reference TRBV7-6 and TRBJ2-1): GAGVSQSPRYKVTKRGQDVALRCDPISGHVSLYWYRQALGQGPEFLTYFNYEAQQDKSGLPNDRFSAERPEGSISTLTIQRTEQRDSAMYRCASSLVVLAGDEQFFGPGTRLTVL.

The rearrangement uses TRBV7-2 and TRBJ2-1; the match to TRBD1 covers 7 bases. The CDR3 is 15 amino acids. Germline V gene lookup returns CDR1 SGHTA and CDR2 FQGNSA. The junction had 11 bases not matched to a gene; V was cut back by 5 bases and J by 7 bases. The CDR3 loop is CASSGVRDRGNEQFF. Written as DNA, the CDR3 is TGTGCCAGCAGCGGGGTTCGGGACAGAGGTAATGAGCAGTTCTTC.

J is TRBJ2-7 and V is TRBV7-2; tentative D call: TRBD1 (5 bases). CDR3 length: 14 amino acids. CDR1 and CDR2 (germline): SGHTA, FQGNSA. V dropped 5 bases and J dropped 2 bases, with 13 bases sitting between them. DNA of the CDR3: TGTGCCAGCAGCCTCTTGGGGCTCGCCTACGAGCAGTACTTC. It specifies CASSLLGLAYEQYF. Combining the CDR3 with reference TRBV7-2 and TRBJ2-7 gives the whole variable domain GAGVSQSPSNKVTEKGKDVELRCDPISGHTALYWYRQSLGQGLEFLIYFQGNSAPDKSGLPSDRFSAERTGGSVSTLTIQRTQQEDSAVYLCASSLLGLAYEQYFGPGTRLTVT.

This chain links TRBV9 with TRBJ2-7; 7 bases align to TRBD2. Germline-derived CDR1 and CDR2 are SGDLS and YYNGEE. Trimming removed 0 bases from V and 6 bases from J; junction bases left unmatched: 0. CDR3 length: 12 residues. In nucleotides, the CDR3 is TGTGCCAGCAGCGTAGGCGGGGGCGAGCAGTACTTC. Residues: CASSVGGGEQYF.

J is TRBJ2-2 and V is TRBV6-5, with D unclear. The CDR3 is 12 amino acids. Trimming pared 9 bases from V and 1 base from J, leaving 6 bases between. CDR1 is MNHEY and CDR2 is SVGAGI in the germline V gene. CDR3 loop: CASTENTGELFF. Here the CDR3 DNA reads TGTGCCAGTACAGAGAACACCGGGGAGCTGTTTTTT.

Ten or more counts support this clone. The J gene is TRBJ1-2, the V gene TRBV2; D is perhaps TRBD1 (5 bases). Trimming stripped 4 bases from V and 6 bases from J, with 15 bases between. CDR1 SNHLY and CDR2 FYNNEI come from the germline V gene. This CDR3 has 14 residues. The CDR3 here is CASSGDSQVHGYTF. The CDR3 region has the DNA TGTGCCAGCAGTGGAGACAGCCAGGTGCATGGCTACACCTTC.

J is TRBJ2-7 and V is TRBV7-9, with D hard to call. Germline V CDR1 and CDR2: SEHNR, FQNEAQ (reference sequence). The V end lost 3 bases, the J end lost 2 bases, and 11 bases lay between the germline ends. This CDR3 contains 14 residues. CDR3 DNA: TGTGCCAGCAGCTTCAGTATCCGTCCCTACGAGCAGTACTTC. It specifies CASSFSIRPYEQYF.

The chain links TRBV24-1 to TRBJ2-1; TRBD2 agrees at 9 bases. CDR3 length equals 14 residues. CDR1 is KGHDR and CDR2 is SFDVKD in the germline V gene. J was trimmed by 5 bases and V by 8 bases; bases with no gene match: 6. CDR3 loop: CATTPAGGNNEQFF. The CDR3 DNA reads as TGTGCCACCACCCCAGCGGGGGGCAACAATGAGCAGTTCTTC.

This rearrangement joins TRBV19 to TRBJ2-3, with 9 bases lining up with TRBD2. Trimming cost V 9 bases and J 4 bases; bases outside gene matches: 14. The CDR3 spans 16 residues. In germline, CDR1 is LNHDA, CDR2 SQIVND (reference sequence). The CDR3 DNA reads TGTGCCAGCCAAGCGGGGGGAACAGGGAGGCCAGATACGCAGTATTTT. Its translation: CASQAGGTGRPDTQYF.

The rearrangement links TRBV15 to TRBJ1-2; a weak D match, TRBD1 (5 bases). CDR3 length: 14 amino acids. Trimming took 3 bases from V and 8 from J, leaving 16 bases between them. The germline CDR1 and CDR2 sequences are LNHNV and YYDKDF (reference sequence). CDR3 protein: CATSSGGAVGGYTF. CDR3 nucleotides: TGTGCCACCAGCAGCGGCGGGGCCGTGGGAGGCTACACCTTC.

This chain uses TRBV5-1 with TRBJ2-7; TRBD1 matches at 9 bases. Germline V gives CDR1 SGHRS, CDR2 YFSETQ. The length of the CDR3 is 16 residues. J lost 3 bases, V lost 4 bases, and 11 bases had no gene match. The CDR3 spells CASSTNPGQGNYEQYF. CDR3 in DNA: TGCGCCAGCAGCACAAACCCGGGACAGGGCAACTACGAGCAGTACTTC. Based on the CDR3 plus reference TRBV5-1 and TRBJ2-7, the full variable domain is KAGVTQTPRYLIKTRGQQVTLSCSPISGHRSVSWYQQTPGQGLQFLFEYFSETQRNKGNFPGRFSGRQFSNSRSEMNVSTLELGDSALYLCASSTNPGQGNYEQYFGPGTRLTVT.

This chain connects TRBV5-8 to TRBJ1-6, with D unclear. CDR3 length: 16 amino acids. The V and J ends lost 4 bases and 9 bases respectively, with 20 bases between them. Germline V lookup: CDR1 SGHTS, CDR2 YDEGEE. DNA for the CDR3: TGTGCCAGCAGCCCCCTGGAGGCAGGCGTTACTTCACCCCTCCACTTT. Amino acid sequence: CASSPLEAGVTSPLHF.

On this clone: Other DNA sequences within the sample encode an identical CDR3. This sequence joins TRBV29-1 and TRBJ1-5; TRBD1 is a possible D gene (5 bases). Germline CDR1 reads SQVTM; CDR2 reads ANQGSEA. This CDR3 region has 12 residues. CDR3 bases: TGCAGTGTGGGGGGGGGTAATCAGCCCCAGCATTTT. This codes for CSVGGGNQPQHF.

This rearrangement joins TRBV3-1 (or the pseudogene TRBV3-2) to TRBJ2-1, with TRBD1 as a possible D gene (5 bases). The length of the CDR3 is 13 residues. CDR1 is LGHDT, CDR2 YNNKEL, per germline (reference sequence). Trimming cost V 5 bases and J 8 bases, with 13 bases left between them. Here the CDR3 DNA reads TGTGCCAGCAGCTCTCTCAGGGTCGATGAGCAGTTCTTC. It encodes CASSSLRVDEQFF.

The count of this clone is one. The CDR3 bases are TGTGCCTGGAGTCGCGGGGGGCGACTTATAGGGGAGCTGTTTTTT. This sequence encodes CAWSRGGRLIGELFF. V gene TRBV30 combines with J gene TRBJ2-2; TRBD2 agrees at 8 bases. The ends lost 2 bases at V and 8 bases at J; junction bases unmatched: 10. CDR3 length equals 15 residues. The germline gives CDR1 GTSNPN, CDR2 SVGIG (reference sequence).